The 13 T cell receptor beta chains below come from one sample, sequenced in a study of blood T cells in healthy people across ages. For the second PCR, which ran for about 7 to 12 cycles, a sample-barcoded 5' primer and a J-beta primer mix were used. Using its own MiXCR run on the 5' RACE reads, TCRdb lists one record per CDR3 protein. The table lists fewer than 700,000 distinct CDR3 sequences, around 41% of them singletons. The sample consisted of blood. Receptors were obtained from a man older than 75 in good health.

The rearrangement links TRBV6-6 to TRBJ2-7; D might be TRBD1 or TRBD2, each matching 5 bases. The CDR3 covers 14 residues. V lost 3 bases and J lost 0, with 9 bases in between. Germline loops: CDR1 MNHNY, CDR2 SVGAGI (reference sequence). DNA for the CDR3: TGTGCCAGCAGTTATCTGGGGACCTCCTACGAGCAGTACTTC. It is translated as CASSYLGTSYEQYF.

This clonotype was observed at least ten times. V usage is TRBV7-2 and J usage is TRBJ1-5; TRBD1 matches 9 bases. V lost 5 bases and J lost 7; bases outside the gene matches: 6. Germline-derived CDR1 and CDR2 are SGHTA and FQGNSA. CDR3 length: 14 amino acids. The CDR3 DNA reads TGTGCCAGCAGCCCTGGGACAGGGAGACAGCCCCAGCATTTT. Translated: CASSPGTGRQPQHF.

V and J are TRBV20-1 and TRBJ2-7, with TRBD1 matching 12 bases. The V and J ends lost 5 bases and 7 bases, in that order; junction bases with no gene match: 6. The CDR3 runs to 13 residues. CDR1 is DFQATT, CDR2 SNEGSKA, per germline (reference sequence). CDR3 residues: CSAEGQGAGEQYF. CDR3 bases: TGCAGTGCTGAGGGACAGGGGGCCGGAGAGCAGTACTTC.

The chain joins TRBV6-1 to TRBJ2-3; possible D gene TRBD2, 6 bases. This CDR3 has 18 residues. V dropped 6 bases and J dropped 5 bases, with 27 bases sitting between them. Germline assignment: CDR1 MNHNS and CDR2 SASEGT. The CDR3 DNA is TGTGCCAGCAGCCCCGGTTCCTCTAGCGAAACCCACTTAGATACGCAGTATTTT. Its translation: CASSPGSSSETHLDTQYF.

The chain employs TRBV28 and TRBJ1-1; 10 bases are a match to TRBD1. The CDR3 is made up of 15 amino acids. V was pared by 2 bases and J by 4 bases, with 4 bases of the junction left unmatched. CDR1 is MDHEN and CDR2 is SYDVKM in the germline V gene. CDR3 amino acids: CASSLATGGFTEAFF. In nucleotides, the CDR3 is TGTGCCAGCAGTTTAGCGACAGGGGGCTTCACTGAAGCTTTCTTT.

V and J are TRBV9 and TRBJ2-3; a weak D match, TRBD1 (5 bases). Germline V CDR1 and CDR2: SGDLS, YYNGEE. The CDR3 loop spans 14 amino acids. The V end lost 3 bases, the J end lost 4 bases, and 12 bases lay between the germline ends. DNA for the CDR3: TGTGCCAGCAGCGCCGTACAGGATCCAGATACGCAGTATTTT. Its protein product is CASSAVQDPDTQYF.

The chain has TRBV6-1 and TRBJ2-7, with TRBD2 matching over 8 bases. V gave up 7 bases and J gave up 0 bases; unmatched junction bases: 5. Germline values: CDR1 MNHNS, CDR2 SASEGT. The length of the CDR3 is 14 residues. The CDR3 is CASKQRGSSYEQYF. The CDR3 region has the DNA TGTGCCAGCAAGCAGCGGGGGAGCTCCTACGAGCAGTACTTC.

The gene calls are TRBV4-1 and TRBJ2-3; TRBD2 might be the D (5 bases). Germline V CDR1 and CDR2: MGHRA, YSYEKL. There are 14 residues in the CDR3. The V end was cut by 4 bases, the J end by 4 bases, with 12 bases between. This chain's CDR3 is CASSLRGPPDTQYF. The CDR3, as DNA: TGCGCCAGCAGCCTCAGAGGGCCGCCAGATACGCAGTATTTT.

The rearrangement links TRBV24-1 to TRBJ2-3; the D gene is possibly TRBD1 (6 bases). The CDR3 extends over 15 amino acids. Trimming shortened V by 1 base and J by 2 bases, and 9 bases separated the two germline ends. Germline V gene data show CDR1 as KGHDR and CDR2 as SFDVKD. CDR3 in amino acids: CATSDFGQSTDTQYF. The CDR3 bases are TGTGCCACCAGTGATTTCGGACAGTCCACAGATACGCAGTATTTT.

In regard to this clonotype: It may be a read error: a sequence one base away is much more abundant. The chain carries TRBV7-2 and TRBJ2-3, with D uncertain. Germline CDR1 is SGHTA and CDR2 is FQGNSA. This CDR3 has 15 amino acids. Deletions cut 2 bases from V and 2 bases from J, with 11 bases between. DNA of the CDR3: TGTGCCAGCAGCTTACCCCTGAGGCTCACAGATACGCAGTATTTT. This codes for CASSLPLRLTDTQYF.

The genes are TRBV3-1 and TRBJ1-6; no definite D call. CDR1 and CDR2 from the germline V gene are LGHDT and YNNKEL (reference sequence). The ends were cut back, 0 bases at V and 3 bases at J, with 9 bases in the middle. The CDR3 contains 16 residues. Here the CDR3 reads CASSQEDGFYNSPLHF. The CDR3 bases are TGTGCCAGCAGCCAAGAGGACGGATTCTATAATTCACCCCTCCACTTT.

The V gene is TRBV20-1, the J gene TRBJ2-6; no definite D call. This CDR3 is 15 amino acids long. In germline, CDR1 is DFQATT, CDR2 SNEGSKA (reference sequence). V was pared by 4 bases and J by 0 bases, with 10 bases between. The CDR3 loop is CSAISFRSGANVLTF. Here the CDR3 DNA reads TGCAGTGCTATCTCCTTCCGCTCTGGGGCCAACGTCCTGACTTTC.

This clonotype was counted many times. V usage is TRBV29-1 and J usage is TRBJ2-5; TRBD2 might be the D (6 bases). V was pared by 7 bases and J by 1 base, with 13 bases between. The CDR3 loop spans 13 amino acids. Looked up from germline, CDR1 is SQVTM and CDR2 is ANQGSEA. CDR3 nucleotides: TGCAGCGGTCACCGGGACTTCCAAGAGACCCAGTACTTC. Translating it yields CSGHRDFQETQYF.